This T cell receptor (beta chain) was observed in a study of blood T cell repertoires in COVID-19. The overall study: Acute-phase and convalescent COVID-19 samples originated in the United States, Italy and Spain. Sources were T cells, B-cell-depleted T cells, or PBMCs; the material itself was cDNA or gDNA.

The CDR3 consists of 15 residues. Unmatched junction bases numbered 5, after V lost 5 bases and J lost 2 bases. Germline lookup yields CDR1 MNHEY and CDR2 SVGEGT. The assay was immunoSEQ multiplex PCR, and TCRdb's table has in-frame clones only and misses some. There are approximately 300,000 clones in the sample; 75% to 90% occur only once, and approximately 2% lies in the top ten. The V call is TRBV6-2 or TRBV6-3, the J call TRBJ1-5; TRBD1 agrees at 8 bases. The receptor's source is a man between 18 and 35 years old with active or convalescent COVID-19. The sequenced sample consisted of peripheral blood. CDR3 coding DNA: TGTGCCAGCAGTGCAGGGGGCGTTGGCAATCAGCCCCAGCATTTT. This encodes CASSAGGVGNQPQHF.